This TCR beta chain was obtained from a study of blood T cell repertoires in COVID-19 (dated by TCRdb to between 2020 and 2021). For the study in its entirety: The collaborator samples originated in the United States, Italy and Spain and spanned the acute and convalescent phases of COVID-19. The material from the prospective study consisted of cDNA or gDNA derived from T cells, B-cell-depleted T cells, or PBMCs. Deeply sampled blood TCRbeta repertoires from subjects exposed to, actively infected with, or recovered from COVID-19 were included in the dataset. The repertoires were released in a freely available public database meant as a resource for research on the immune response to SARS-CoV-2. The samples were drawn from the first 160 participants of the ongoing ImmuneRACE study and from 1,254 subjects provided by 6 global collaborators. Sample metadata almost always included a de-identified subject ID, COVID-19 status, age in years and sex. Where available, HLA class I and class II types were taken from metadata supplied by the sample provider and were not determined by assay-based typing. Here is what the overall study found, with its caveats: The quantity of clinical and demographic metadata differed by source and by participant and was supplied without curation.

Here V drops 0 bases and J drops 4 bases, and the junction holds 5 bases not matched to any gene. CDR1 and CDR2 were assigned from the germline V gene as SGHTA and FQGNSA. Spanning cysteine to phenylalanine, the CDR3 consists of 15 amino acids. Only the CDR3 portion is preserved as DNA: 45 bases, with reading frame beginning at the first base. Whole blood was collected in K2EDTA tubes by collaborating institutions according to the institutions' own protocols. For TCRbeta analysis, collaborators shipped samples as frozen whole blood, isolated PBMCs, or DNA extracted from either of those sample types. TCRbeta CDR3 regions were amplified from genomic DNA using the immunoSEQ Assay, a bias-controlled multiplex PCR. The published analysis was carried out like this. The number of nucleated cells in each sample was estimated by amplification of reference gene primers within the assay. Sequence reads were collapsed and filtered to measure the absolute abundance of every unique TCRbeta CDR3 rearrangement. For each sample, productive Simpson clonality was calculated as the square root of Simpson's diversity index across productive rearrangements. Imported from immuneACCESS, the table was reduced by TCRdb to in-frame sequences with V and J called. These copies leave out some clones; in studies compared against another copy, an unresolved V gene accounts for under half, and the cause of the remainder is not known. Clone size and the V and J calls come from that table; the DNA yielded D and trimming. Within this sample are about 69,000 clones, with about four fifths of them counted one time only. The ten largest clones take up over 7.5% of the sample.

In the case of this clone: This clone's antigen is unknown. It has no much larger one-base neighbor in the sample; base qualities were not kept.

Material for sequencing was peripheral blood. The TCR originated in an elderly woman with acute or convalescent COVID-19. The chain joins TRBV7-2 to TRBJ1-1; 7 bases in between match TRBD1. In nucleotide form, the sequence is TGTGCCAGCAGCTTAGCTACAGGGGTGGCCACTGAAGCTTTCTTT. This yields the protein CASSLATGVATEAFF.